Below are 27 T cell receptor beta chains sequenced from a single sample in a study of T cells in Graves' hyperthyroidism and ophthalmopathy. Researchers amplified the TCR beta CDR3 regions from RNA transcripts. Carried out on the TCR CDR3, a first-round RT-PCR used the HTBI primer set. TCRdb re-analysed the multiplex PCR reads in MiXCR, keeping a single row per CDR3 protein. The sample records more than 550,000 distinct CDR3 sequences, over 15% being singletons. The sample comprised blood. These receptors all come from a woman in her 50s with Graves' hyperthyroidism that later progressed to Graves' ophthalmopathy.

The gene calls are TRBV28 and TRBJ1-4, with 9 positions matching TRBD1. This CDR3 is built from 15 residues. Losses at the gene ends were 6 bases for V and 6 bases for J; bases not matched to a gene: 8. Per germline, CDR1 MDHEN and CDR2 SYDVKM. The CDR3 DNA is TGTGCCAGCAGACAGCCGGGACAGGGAGATGAAAAACTGTTTTTT. It is translated as CASRQPGQGDEKLFF.

The chain joins TRBV5-1 to TRBJ1-1; D call uncertain. The CDR3 has 14 residues. Germline V gene data show CDR1 as SGHRS and CDR2 as YFSETQ. The ends were cut back, 0 bases at V and 3 bases at J, with 9 bases in the middle. CDR3 region: CASSLVYSHTEAFF. The CDR3, as DNA: TGCGCCAGCAGCTTGGTATACAGCCACACTGAAGCTTTCTTT.

This clonotype was counted between two and nine times. The chain links TRBV19 to TRBJ1-1, with TRBD1 identical over 11 bases. This CDR3 spans 15 amino acids. Looked up from germline, CDR1 is LNHDA and CDR2 is SQIVND (reference sequence). The V and J ends lost 5 bases and 4 bases, in that order; junction bases with no gene match: 6. CDR3 sequence: CASSLGTGGVTEAFF. The CDR3 DNA reads TGTGCCAGTAGTTTGGGGACAGGGGGAGTCACTGAAGCTTTCTTT.

This CDR3 is CASTAISPGELFF. CDR3 bases: TGTGCCAGCACGGCTATTAGTCCCGGGGAGCTGTTTTTT. This chain connects TRBV6-1 to TRBJ2-2; no firm D call. Trimming pared 7 bases from V and 6 bases from J, leaving 12 bases between. Germline V gene data show CDR1 as MNHNS and CDR2 as SASEGT. There are 13 residues in the CDR3.

The J gene is TRBJ2-1, the V gene TRBV29-1; 14 bases are shared with TRBD2. Germline V gene sequence: CDR1 SQVTM, CDR2 ANQGSEA. The length of the CDR3 is 17 residues. The V segment lost 4 bases and the J segment 2 bases; nucleotides outside the gene matches: 7. Here the CDR3 DNA reads TGCAGCGTTGGGGGGGGGACTAGCGGGGGTACCTACAATGAGCAGTTCTTC. As protein: CSVGGGTSGGTYNEQFF.

This clonotype was seen repeatedly, ten times or more. The chain combines TRBV7-8 with TRBJ2-1, with D perhaps matching TRBD2 (5 bases). Germline-derived CDR1 and CDR2 are SGHVS and FQNEAQ. Trimming removed 1 base from V and 1 base from J, with 14 bases in between. This CDR3 comprises 17 residues. The CDR3 loop reads CASSLGSGESSYNEQFF. The CDR3 DNA sequence: TGTGCCAGCAGCTTAGGCTCCGGGGAATCGTCCTACAATGAGCAGTTCTTC.

This clonotype was picked up a small number of times. The J gene is TRBJ2-2, the V gene TRBV6-1; the D is unclear. Germline CDR1 and CDR2: MNHNS and SASEGT. CDR3 length equals 12 residues. V gave up 6 bases and J gave up 7 bases, with 9 bases separating them. The DNA for the CDR3 is TGTGCCAGCAGCCCAGACATCGGGGAGCTGTTTTTT. Protein product: CASSPDIGELFF.

This clonotype was observed a few times. The chain has TRBV25-1 and TRBJ1-6; weak D call: TRBD1 (5 bases). V dropped 8 bases and J dropped 10 bases, with 15 bases sitting between them. This CDR3 contains 13 residues. Germline lookup yields CDR1 MGHDK and CDR2 SYGVNS. The CDR3 nucleotides read TGTGCCAGCTCCGCCCAGGGTTACTCACCCCTCCACTTT. This encodes CASSAQGYSPLHF.

The chain employs TRBV2 and TRBJ2-1, with 7 positions matching TRBD1. Germline V CDR1 and CDR2: SNHLY, FYNNEI. The CDR3 sequence is 15 residues long. Unmatched junction bases numbered 9, after V lost 4 bases and J lost 6 bases. The CDR3 sequence: CASSVQGLSLNEQFF. CDR3 DNA: TGTGCCAGCAGTGTACAGGGGCTTAGCCTCAATGAGCAGTTCTTC.

For the CDR3, the DNA is TGTGCCAGCAGCCAACAGGGACAGTCCTACAATGAGCAGTTCTTC. This gives the protein CASSQQGQSYNEQFF. This chain links TRBV14 with TRBJ2-1; the match to TRBD1 covers 7 bases. The germline gives CDR1 SGHDN, CDR2 FVKESK. The CDR3 runs 15 residues. V lost 2 bases and J lost 1; bases outside the gene matches: 2.

This clonotype was seen more than once but under ten times. The chain carries TRBV20-1 and TRBJ2-7; D is uncertain. Germline CDR1 is DFQATT and CDR2 is SNEGSKA (reference sequence). The CDR3 is 12 amino acids. Deletions cut 5 bases from V and 6 bases from J, with 14 bases between. CDR3 protein: CSAGLQELEQYF. The CDR3, as DNA: TGCAGTGCTGGGCTCCAGGAGCTCGAGCAGTACTTC.

V gene TRBV12-3 or TRBV12-4 combines with J gene TRBJ2-5; TRBD2 agrees at 8 bases. With V trimmed by 3 bases and J by 3 bases, 6 bases remained unmatched. The CDR3 sequence is 15 residues long. This CDR3 is CASSFRLAPEETQYF. The DNA of the CDR3 is TGTGCCAGCAGTTTCAGACTAGCGCCCGAAGAGACCCAGTACTTC.

This clonotype was counted only a few times. This rearrangement joins TRBV2 to TRBJ1-5, with TRBD1 matching 7 bases. Germline-derived CDR1 and CDR2 are SNHLY and FYNNEI. This CDR3 contains 14 residues. V was clipped by 7 bases and J by 1 base; unmatched bases: 4. Here the CDR3 DNA reads TGTGCCAGCAACACACAGGGGAGCAATCAGCCCCAGCATTTT. It encodes CASNTQGSNQPQHF.

In its sample, this clonotype was seen a few times. The CDR3 coding sequence is TGCAGCGTTGAATCCCTCGTGGCGGAAGGCACAGATACGCAGTATTTT. It specifies CSVESLVAEGTDTQYF. V is TRBV29-1 and J is TRBJ2-3; D unresolved. Trimming left V 2 bases short and J 1 base short, with 16 bases between. The CDR3 has 16 amino acids. Per the germline V gene, CDR1 is SQVTM and CDR2 is ANQGSEA.

J is TRBJ1-2 and V is TRBV7-9; perhaps TRBD1 as D (5 bases). Germline loops: CDR1 SEHNR, CDR2 FQNEAQ (reference sequence). The CDR3 has 12 amino acids. With 5 bases removed from V and 7 bases from J, the gap between germline ends came to 11 bases. The CDR3 bases are TGTGCCAGCAGCCCCTCAGGGAGTGGCTACACCTTC. It translates to CASSPSGSGYTF.

In its sample, this clonotype was seen a few times. The J gene is TRBJ2-1, the V gene TRBV19; TRBD1 is a possible D gene (5 bases). CDR3 size: 16 residues. Trimming took 0 bases from V and 1 from J, leaving 10 bases between them. Germline loops: CDR1 LNHDA, CDR2 SQIVND (reference sequence). The CDR3 bases are TGTGCCAGTAGTATAGACGAACAGGTATCCTACAATGAGCAGTTCTTC. Encoded protein: CASSIDEQVSYNEQFF.

The chain employs TRBV29-1 and TRBJ2-7; D possibly uses TRBD1 or TRBD2 (5 bases each). CDR3 length equals 13 residues. Germline V gene data show CDR1 as SQVTM and CDR2 as ANQGSEA. V was trimmed by 6 bases and J by 7 bases, leaving 19 bases between them. DNA for the CDR3: TGCAGCGTGCTACCGGGACCTCCGGGGGAGCAGTACTTC. Residues: CSVLPGPPGEQYF.

This clonotype was recorded a few times. The chain has TRBV11-2 and TRBJ1-4; possible D gene TRBD1, 5 bases. V dropped 1 base and J dropped 5 bases, with 17 bases sitting between them. This CDR3 has 17 residues. Germline lookup yields CDR1 SGHAT and CDR2 FQNNGV. CDR3: CASSLGSSQGRNEKLFF. The CDR3 DNA is TGTGCCAGCAGCTTAGGGAGCAGCCAGGGCAGAAATGAAAAACTGTTTTTT.

This sequence joins TRBV12-3 or TRBV12-4 and TRBJ2-3, with D perhaps given as TRBD1 or TRBD2 (6 bases each). This CDR3 is built from 16 residues. The germline V and J ends were trimmed by 4 bases and 0 bases, with 14 bases remaining between them. Here the CDR3 reads CASSSRGVASTDTQYF. CDR3 in DNA: TGTGCCAGCAGTTCAAGGGGGGTAGCTAGCACAGATACGCAGTATTTT.

There are many counts of this clonotype. The chain has TRBV12-3 or TRBV12-4 and TRBJ1-2, with D hard to call. The CDR3 is 12 amino acids. The germline V and J ends were trimmed by 6 bases and 7 bases, with 12 bases remaining between them. CDR3 nucleotide sequence: TGTGCCAGCAGGGACCCTGGTGGTGGCTACACCTTC. The encoded protein is CASRDPGGGYTF.

In its sample, this clonotype was seen a few times. The chain combines TRBV20-1 with TRBJ2-5, with D unresolved. Trimming removed 3 bases from V and 3 bases from J, with 17 bases in between. The germline CDR1 and CDR2 sequences are DFQATT and SNEGSKA (reference sequence). The CDR3 loop spans 15 amino acids. The CDR3 sequence is CSASRFDNPKETQYF. The CDR3 coding sequence is TGCAGTGCTAGTAGGTTTGACAACCCGAAAGAGACCCAGTACTTC.

This clonotype was seen only a few times. V usage is TRBV10-3 and J usage is TRBJ1-3, with 7 bases lining up with TRBD1. V was clipped by 4 bases and J by 0 bases; unmatched bases: 3. Germline CDR1 is ENHRY and CDR2 is SYGVKD. This CDR3 is 15 amino acids long. Here the CDR3 DNA reads TGTGCCATCAGTGCGGACAGGAACTCTGGAAACACCATATATTTT. Translating it yields CAISADRNSGNTIYF.

This clonotype was seen a single time. A single base separates this from a much larger clone, so it may be a read error. This chain joins TRBV12-3 or TRBV12-4 and TRBJ2-2; D possibly corresponds to TRBD1 (6 bases). Trimming left V 6 bases short and J 1 base short, with 18 bases between. The CDR3 sequence is 17 residues long. This CDR3 is CASRPGKGDMNTGELFF. The CDR3 DNA follows: TGTGCCAGCAGACCGGGAAAGGGGGACATGAACACCGGGGAGCTGTTTTTT.

This clonotype turned up a few times. V gene TRBV9 combines with J gene TRBJ1-6; no clear D. Germline V lookup: CDR1 SGDLS, CDR2 YYNGEE. The V and J ends lost 3 bases and 0 bases respectively, with 10 bases between them. This CDR3 has 16 amino acids. Here the CDR3 reads CASSAEASSYNSPLHF. The CDR3 DNA sequence: TGTGCCAGCAGCGCAGAAGCGTCCTCCTATAATTCACCCCTCCACTTT.

At least ten counts were recorded for this clonotype. The rearrangement links TRBV11-2 to TRBJ2-5, with D perhaps matching TRBD2 (6 bases). From germline, CDR1 is SGHAT and CDR2 FQNNGV. Trimming left V 5 bases short and J 0 bases short, with 16 bases between. The CDR3 loop spans 16 amino acids. CDR3 in amino acids: CASSIGTAMYQETQYF. Written as DNA, the CDR3 is TGTGCCAGCAGCATTGGGACTGCTATGTACCAAGAGACCCAGTACTTC. The full variable domain, rest sourced from reference TRBV11-2 and TRBJ2-5, is EAGVAQSPRYKIIEKRQSVAFWCNPISGHATLYWYQQILGQGPKLLIQFQNNGVVDDSQLPKDRFSAERLKGVDSTLKIQPAKLEDSAVYLCASSIGTAMYQETQYFGPGTRLLVL.

There are many counts of this clonotype. The chain carries TRBV20-1 and TRBJ1-2; the D gene is possibly TRBD1 (5 bases). From germline, CDR1 is DFQATT and CDR2 SNEGSKA (reference sequence). This CDR3 has 13 residues. The V end lost 3 bases, the J end lost 2 bases, and 10 bases lay between the germline ends. The CDR3: CSARVTENYGYTF. The CDR3 DNA reads as TGCAGTGCTAGGGTGACAGAGAACTATGGCTACACCTTC.

The chain joins TRBV20-1 to TRBJ1-1; D is undetermined. Trimming took off 1 base at V and 1 base at J, with 7 bases between the two ends. Germline V gene data show CDR1 as DFQATT and CDR2 as SNEGSKA (reference sequence). The CDR3 is 13 residues long. CDR3 residues: CSARVRANTEAFF. The CDR3 bases are TGCAGTGCTAGAGTTCGGGCGAACACTGAAGCTTTCTTT.